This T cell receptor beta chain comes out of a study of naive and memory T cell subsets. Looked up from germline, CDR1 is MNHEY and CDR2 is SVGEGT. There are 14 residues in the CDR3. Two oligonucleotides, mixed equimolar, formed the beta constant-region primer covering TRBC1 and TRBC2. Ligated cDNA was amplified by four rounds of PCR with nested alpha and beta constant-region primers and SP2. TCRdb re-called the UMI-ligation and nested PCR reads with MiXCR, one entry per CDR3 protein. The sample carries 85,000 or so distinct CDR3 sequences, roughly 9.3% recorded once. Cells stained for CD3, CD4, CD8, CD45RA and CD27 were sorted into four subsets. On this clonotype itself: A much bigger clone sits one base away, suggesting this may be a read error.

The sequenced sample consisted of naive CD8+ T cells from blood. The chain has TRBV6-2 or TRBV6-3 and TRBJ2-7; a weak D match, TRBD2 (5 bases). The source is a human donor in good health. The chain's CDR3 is CVSSQETDYYEQYF. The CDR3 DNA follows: TGTGTCAGCAGCCAAGAGACCGACTACTACGAGCAGTACTTC.